Below, 28 T cell receptor beta chains from the same sample are listed, as sequenced in a study of memory CD8 T cells in hepatitis C reinfection. The data were produced by immunoSEQ multiplex PCR, yet TCRdb's version contains in-frame clones alone and is incomplete. This sample has about 6,600 clones, with around 91% found just once. Time point defined: pre-reinfection, 55 to 20 weeks before reinfection detection. The sorted cells went straight to TCR sequencing with no prior in vitro expansion. The sample taken for sequencing was naive CD8+ T cells sorted from blood. The origin of the receptors is a man aged 50-59 years with hepatitis C virus infection.

This chain links TRBV4-1 with TRBJ2-1, with D uncertain. Germline V lookup: CDR1 MGHRA, CDR2 YSYEKL. The CDR3 has 12 amino acids. V was cut by 5 bases and J by 7 bases, with 9 bases left in between. The CDR3 spells CASSEARNEQFF. In nucleotides, the CDR3 is TGCGCCAGCAGCGAAGCGCGGAATGAGCAGTTCTTC.

The V and J genes are TRBV27 and TRBJ2-1, with D maybe TRBD1 (6 bases). The germline gives CDR1 MNHEY, CDR2 SMNVEV (reference sequence). Trimming took off 3 bases at V and 5 bases at J, with 11 bases between the two ends. This CDR3 comprises 14 residues. In nucleotides, the CDR3 is TGTGCCAGCAGTTTGGTACAGGGTGACAATGAGCAGTTCTTC. Encoded protein: CASSLVQGDNEQFF.

The chain joins TRBV5-6 to TRBJ2-1; 10 bases match TRBD1. The junction had 6 bases not matched to a gene; V was cut back by 5 bases and J by 10 bases. CDR3 length equals 13 residues. Germline-derived CDR1 and CDR2 are SGHDT and YYEEEE. The CDR3 DNA is TGTGCCAGCAGTTACGGGACAGGGGACGAGCAGTTCTTC. Residues: CASSYGTGDEQFF.

J is TRBJ2-7 and V is TRBV11-2; D may be TRBD2 (6 bases). The CDR3 is 13 residues long. Trimming shortened V by 7 bases and J by 4 bases, and 14 bases separated the two germline ends. CDR1 is SGHAT and CDR2 is FQNNGV in the germline V gene. The CDR3 region is CASTLGGPYEQYF. CDR3 nucleotides: TGTGCCAGCACCCTGGGGGGTCCATACGAGCAGTACTTC. Looking up the rest from reference TRBV11-2 and TRBJ2-7 gives the full variable domain: EAGVAQSPRYKIIEKRQSVAFWCNPISGHATLYWYQQILGQGPKLLIQFQNNGVVDDSQLPKDRFSAERLKGVDSTLKIQPAKLEDSAVYLCASTLGGPYEQYFGPGTRLTVT.

V is TRBV19 and J is TRBJ1-5, with 9 bases identical to TRBD1. The CDR3 totals 16 residues. The V and J ends lost 5 bases and 2 bases, in that order; junction bases with no gene match: 7. Per germline, CDR1 LNHDA and CDR2 SQIVND (reference sequence). Here the CDR3 reads CASSGGQGLGNQPQHF. The CDR3 nucleotides are TGTGCCAGTAGTGGGGGACAGGGCCTAGGCAATCAGCCCCAGCATTTT.

This clone is a singleton in its sample. V gene TRBV9 combines with J gene TRBJ2-7; 9 nucleotides agree with TRBD2. The germline gives CDR1 SGDLS, CDR2 YYNGEE. The CDR3 consists of 15 residues. J lost 4 bases, V lost 0 bases, and 5 bases had no gene match. CDR3: CASSVGETSGYEQYF. CDR3 DNA sequence: TGTGCCAGCAGCGTAGGAGAGACTAGCGGTTACGAGCAGTACTTC.

This clone came up once. The chain employs TRBV7-9 and TRBJ2-6, with 9 bases identical to TRBD1. The germline gives CDR1 SEHNR, CDR2 FQNEAQ (reference sequence). V was clipped by 3 bases and J by 1 base; unmatched bases: 10. This CDR3 has 19 residues. The CDR3 region is CASSFPMGQGGSGANVLTF. As DNA, the CDR3 is TGTGCCAGCAGCTTCCCTATGGGACAGGGAGGGTCTGGGGCCAACGTCCTGACTTTC.

The V gene is TRBV11-2, the J gene TRBJ2-3, with 7 positions matching TRBD2. This CDR3 has 17 amino acids. The V gene end was trimmed by 3 bases and the J gene end by 0 bases; junction bases not matched to a gene: 9. CDR1 and CDR2 (germline): SGHAT, FQNNGV. Written as DNA, the CDR3 is TGTGCCAGCAGCTTTACCGAAGCGGGGACTAGCACAGATACGCAGTATTTT. Translation: CASSFTEAGTSTDTQYF.

This clone was observed a handful of times. The chain uses TRBV21-1 and TRBJ1-2; TRBD1 reflects the table's D call only, with no check against the DNA. TRBV21-1 is an annotated pseudogene. The CDR3 consists of 14 residues. DNA for the CDR3: TGTGCCAGCCGGGACAGGGGTCGCGACTATGGCTACACCTTC. Its translation is CASRDRGRDYGYTF.

This clone was counted a few times. This chain connects TRBV10-3 to TRBJ2-7, with 8 bases that match TRBD1. After removal of 10 bases from V and 3 bases from J, the junction contained 2 bases not matched to a gene. The V gene's germline CDR1 is ENHRY and CDR2 SYGVKD. The CDR3 spans 11 residues. CDR3 DNA: TGTGCCACCACAGGGGGCTACGAGCAGTACTTC. Amino acid sequence: CATTGGYEQYF.

This chain links TRBV6-4 with TRBJ2-2, with a possible D match to TRBD2 (6 bases). Germline V gene sequence: CDR1 MRHNA, CDR2 SNTAGT. This CDR3 has 13 amino acids. V was trimmed by 4 bases and J by 3 bases, leaving 6 bases between them. The CDR3 bases are TGTGCCAGCAGTGCGGGAGACACCGGGGAGCTGTTTTTT. Protein sequence: CASSAGDTGELFF.

This clone was observed a few times. The chain couples TRBV5-6 to TRBJ2-3, with 14 nucleotides matching TRBD2. The V gene's germline CDR1 is SGHDT and CDR2 YYEEEE. Germline trimming cut 0 bases from V and 4 bases from J; bases unmatched to any gene: 1. This CDR3 spans 16 amino acids. CDR3 amino acids: CASSLEGLAGADTQYF. The CDR3 bases are TGTGCCAGCAGCTTGGAGGGACTAGCGGGAGCAGATACGCAGTATTTT. Together with reference TRBV5-6 and TRBJ2-3, the CDR3 gives the full variable domain: DAGVTQSPTHLIKTRGQQVTLRCSPKSGHDTVSWYQQALGQGPQFIFQYYEEEERQRGNFPDRFSGHQFPNYSSELNVNALLLGDSALYLCASSLEGLAGADTQYFGPGTRLTVL.

The chain links TRBV28 to TRBJ2-3; 13 bases map to TRBD2. The CDR3 length is 18 residues. Germline CDR1 is MDHEN and CDR2 is SYDVKM. V lost 2 bases, J lost 4 bases, and 9 bases stayed unmatched. The CDR3 DNA reads TGTGCCAGCAGTTTACTAGGACTAGCGGGAGTTGGCGCAGATACGCAGTATTTT. Translated, it gives CASSLLGLAGVGADTQYF.

The chain carries TRBV28 and TRBJ1-4, with D maybe TRBD1 (5 bases). CDR3 length equals 16 residues. V lost 2 bases and J lost 7, with 17 bases in between. Germline V gene lookup returns CDR1 MDHEN and CDR2 SYDVKM. CDR3 in amino acids: CASSLRVAGPGEKLFF. The CDR3, as DNA: TGTGCCAGCAGTTTACGGGTGGCAGGGCCAGGTGAAAAACTGTTTTTT. The full variable domain, completed using reference TRBV28 and TRBJ1-4, is DVKVTQSSRYLVKRTGEKVFLECVQDMDHENMFWYRQDPGLGLRLIYFSYDVKMKEKGDIPEGYSVSREKKERFSLILESASTNQTSMYLCASSLRVAGPGEKLFFGSGTQLSVL.

The chain uses TRBV14 and TRBJ1-2; maybe TRBD1 (6 bases). Trimming took 4 bases from V and 2 from J, leaving 11 bases between them. Germline-derived CDR1 and CDR2 are SGHDN and FVKESK. There are 14 residues in the CDR3. The DNA for the CDR3 is TGTGCCAGCAGCCTGACAGGAGTCAACTATGGCTACACCTTC. Translation: CASSLTGVNYGYTF.

V is TRBV6-5 and J is TRBJ2-6, with D uncertain. The CDR3 covers 15 residues. V was shortened by 2 bases and J by 0 bases, with 5 bases between the two germline ends. Looked up from germline, CDR1 is MNHEY and CDR2 is SVGAGI. In nucleotides, the CDR3 is TGTGCCAGCAGTTACACTCTCTCTGGGGCCAACGTCCTGACTTTC. Its translation is CASSYTLSGANVLTF.

This clone was seen only once. The junction does not match germline at one end; this may be a read error. J is TRBJ2-1 and V is TRBV28; tentative D call: TRBD1 (6 bases). The CDR3 contains 11 residues. Germline V gives CDR1 MDHEN, CDR2 SYDVKM. The CDR3 nucleotides read TGTGCCAGCAGTCTGGGACATCGGAGGCTCTTC. Translating it yields CASSLGHRRLF.

A single count supports this clone. The V call is TRBV7-2, the J call TRBJ2-1; no clear D. The germline gives CDR1 SGHTA, CDR2 FQGNSA. The CDR3 consists of 15 residues. V dropped 1 base and J dropped 0 bases, with 7 bases sitting between them. The CDR3 sequence is CASSLDPSSYNEQFF. CDR3 coding DNA: TGTGCCAGCAGCTTAGACCCCAGCTCCTACAATGAGCAGTTCTTC.

This rearrangement joins TRBV21-1 to TRBJ2-7; the tabulated D call, TRBD2, remains unverified against the DNA. TRBV21-1 is a recognized pseudogene. The CDR3 extends over 12 amino acids. The CDR3 reads CASSTLPLEQYF. CDR3 sequence (DNA): TGTGCCAGCAGCACCCTCCCCCTCGAGCAGTACTTC.

The chain recombines TRBV27 with TRBJ1-1, with D maybe TRBD1 (5 bases). The V gene lost 2 bases and the J gene lost 0 bases, with 7 bases spanning the gap. There are 14 residues in the CDR3. Germline V gene lookup returns CDR1 MNHEY and CDR2 SMNVEV (reference sequence). The CDR3 DNA sequence: TGTGCCAGCAGTTTAGGACAAATGAACACTGAAGCTTTCTTT. Translating gives CASSLGQMNTEAFF.

The chain joins TRBV6-6 to TRBJ2-2, with a tentative D call TRBD1 (5 bases). The CDR3 is 15 residues long. Trimming cost V 2 bases and J 0 bases, with 7 bases left between them. Germline values: CDR1 MNHNY, CDR2 SVGAGI (reference sequence). The CDR3 sequence: CASSYATANTGELFF. The CDR3 DNA is TGTGCCAGCAGTTACGCGACAGCGAACACCGGGGAGCTGTTTTTT.

This clone was counted once. The chain joins TRBV7-9 to TRBJ1-2; TRBD1 agrees at 7 bases. Per germline, CDR1 SEHNR and CDR2 FQNEAQ (reference sequence). The trim removed 7 bases at V and 3 bases at J, leaving 8 bases unmatched. This CDR3 spans 14 amino acids. The CDR3 nucleotides read TGTGCCAGCAAAACGACAGGGTTTGACTATGGCTACACCTTC. It specifies CASKTTGFDYGYTF.

The chain joins TRBV27 to TRBJ2-7, with a tentative D call TRBD2 (6 bases). The CDR3 extends over 17 amino acids. The V and J ends lost 3 bases and 0 bases respectively, with 18 bases between them. Germline assignment: CDR1 MNHEY and CDR2 SMNVEV (reference sequence). This chain's CDR3 is CASSFLYGTRDSYEQYF. The CDR3 coding sequence is TGTGCCAGCAGTTTCCTTTACGGGACTCGGGACTCCTACGAGCAGTACTTC.

A single count supports this clone. The chain carries TRBV9 and TRBJ2-7, with TRBD2 matching 9 bases. Germline CDR1 SGDLS, CDR2 YYNGEE. Trimming at V came to 3 bases and at J to 5 bases, leaving 9 bases not matched to a gene. The CDR3 runs 15 residues. This CDR3 is CASSAGTSIWDEQYF. The CDR3 DNA is TGTGCCAGCAGCGCCGGGACTAGCATTTGGGACGAGCAGTACTTC.

This rearrangement joins TRBV28 to TRBJ1-5; 8 bases agree with TRBD1. V lost 3 bases, J lost 5 bases, and 3 bases stayed unmatched. Germline CDR1 MDHEN, CDR2 SYDVKM. The CDR3 loop spans 14 amino acids. The CDR3 DNA reads as TGTGCCAGCAGTTTGACAGGGGAGTATCAGCCCCAGCATTTT. It yields the protein CASSLTGEYQPQHF.

V gene TRBV27 combines with J gene TRBJ2-7; the match to TRBD2 covers 11 bases. Germline loops: CDR1 MNHEY, CDR2 SMNVEV (reference sequence). V was pared by 5 bases and J by 2 bases, with 5 bases of the junction left unmatched. This CDR3 comprises 15 residues. Written as DNA, the CDR3 is TGTGCCAGCAGTCCAGGGACTAGCGGAACCTACGAGCAGTACTTC. This encodes CASSPGTSGTYEQYF.

The CDR3 loop is CASSIGTETYEQYF. The CDR3 DNA reads as TGTGCCAGCAGCATCGGGACAGAAACCTACGAGCAGTACTTC. The V gene is TRBV13, the J gene TRBJ2-7, with 7 bases aligning to TRBD1. The ends lost 5 bases at V and 2 bases at J; junction bases unmatched: 6. This CDR3 spans 14 amino acids. The germline gives CDR1 PRHDT, CDR2 FYEKMQ (reference sequence).

The chain is built from TRBV4-1 and TRBJ2-1, with D possibly matching TRBD2 (6 bases). The CDR3 totals 17 residues. Germline values: CDR1 MGHRA, CDR2 YSYEKL. Trimming left V 4 bases short and J 0 bases short, with 16 bases between. In DNA form, the CDR3 reads TGCGCCAGCAGCCCTGGGGTAGCGGTTAGCTCCTACAATGAGCAGTTCTTC. Its protein is CASSPGVAVSSYNEQFF.